The TCR beta chain described here comes from a study of CD8+CD57+ T cells in acquired aplastic anemia. Comments on this clonotype: Its antigen is undetermined.

Genomic DNA provided the template from which TCR beta VDJ and CDR3 profiles were obtained. TCRdb analysed the reads with MiXCR anew, one entry per CDR3 protein. The table has about 110,000 distinct CDR3 sequences, 40% to 60% seen once; the top ten hold roughly 30%. Study-wide points: Both patients and controls carried the same twenty-nine CD8+ CDR3 sequences. The study found no significant CD8+ Simpson's diversity difference between patients and controls.

Specimen: sorted CD4+, CD8+, or CD8+CD57+ T cells (not recorded which) from PBMCs. This sequence originates from a human donor in good health, serving as a control.

The DNA of the CDR3 is TGTGCCAGCAGCGCACCGACAGGGGGAGGCTACGAGCAGTACTTC. The encoded protein is CASSAPTGGGYEQYF. The J gene is TRBJ2-7, the V gene TRBV9; 9 nucleotides line up with TRBD1. After removal of 3 bases from V and 3 bases from J, the junction contained 7 bases not matched to a gene. The CDR3 is made up of 15 amino acids. The germline gives CDR1 SGDLS, CDR2 YYNGEE.